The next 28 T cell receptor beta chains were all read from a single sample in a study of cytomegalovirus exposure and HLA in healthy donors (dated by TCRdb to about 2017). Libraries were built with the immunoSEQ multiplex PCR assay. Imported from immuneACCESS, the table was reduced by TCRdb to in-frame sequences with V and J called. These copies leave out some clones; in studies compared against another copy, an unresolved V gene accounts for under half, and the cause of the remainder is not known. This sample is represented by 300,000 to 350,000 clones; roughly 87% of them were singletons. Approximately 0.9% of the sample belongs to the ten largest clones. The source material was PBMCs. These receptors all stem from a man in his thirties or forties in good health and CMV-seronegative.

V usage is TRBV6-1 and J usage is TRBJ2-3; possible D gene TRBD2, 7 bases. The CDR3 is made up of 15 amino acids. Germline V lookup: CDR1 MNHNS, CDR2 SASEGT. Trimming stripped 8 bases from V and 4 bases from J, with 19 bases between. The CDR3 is CASLFVGGPADTQYF. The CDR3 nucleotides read TGTGCCAGCCTGTTTGTGGGGGGGCCGGCAGATACGCAGTATTTT.

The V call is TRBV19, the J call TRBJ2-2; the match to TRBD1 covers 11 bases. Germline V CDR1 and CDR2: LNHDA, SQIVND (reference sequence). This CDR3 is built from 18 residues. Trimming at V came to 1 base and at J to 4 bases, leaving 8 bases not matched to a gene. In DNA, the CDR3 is TGTGCCAGTAGTATAGCGCGGACAGGGGGCGCCGGCACCGGGGAGCTGTTTTTT. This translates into CASSIARTGGAGTGELFF.

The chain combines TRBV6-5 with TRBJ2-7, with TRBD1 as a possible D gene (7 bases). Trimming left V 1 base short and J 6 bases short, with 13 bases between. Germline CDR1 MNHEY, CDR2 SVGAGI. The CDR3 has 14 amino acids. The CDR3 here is CASSYFQGGSEQYF. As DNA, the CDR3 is TGTGCCAGCAGTTACTTTCAGGGGGGCAGCGAGCAGTACTTC.

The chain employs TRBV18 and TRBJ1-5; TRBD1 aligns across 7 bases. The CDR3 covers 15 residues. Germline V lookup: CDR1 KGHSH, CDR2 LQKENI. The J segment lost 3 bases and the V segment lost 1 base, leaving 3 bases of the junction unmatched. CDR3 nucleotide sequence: TGTGCCAGCTCACCACGACAGGGAGACAATCAGCCCCAGCATTTT. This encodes CASSPRQGDNQPQHF.

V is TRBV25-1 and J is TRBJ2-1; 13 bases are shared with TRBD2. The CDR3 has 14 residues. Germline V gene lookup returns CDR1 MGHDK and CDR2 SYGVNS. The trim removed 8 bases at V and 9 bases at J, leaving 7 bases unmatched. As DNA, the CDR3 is TGTGCCAGCGTCACTAGCGGGGGGGCCTTTGAGCAGTTCTTC. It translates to CASVTSGGAFEQFF.

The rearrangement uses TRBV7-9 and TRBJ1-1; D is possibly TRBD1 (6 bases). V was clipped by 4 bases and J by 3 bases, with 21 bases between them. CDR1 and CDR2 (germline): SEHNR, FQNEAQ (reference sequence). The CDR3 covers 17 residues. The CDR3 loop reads CASSSLRPGDTYTEAFF. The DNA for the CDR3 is TGTGCCAGCAGCTCTCTCCGACCCGGGGACACCTACACTGAAGCTTTCTTT.

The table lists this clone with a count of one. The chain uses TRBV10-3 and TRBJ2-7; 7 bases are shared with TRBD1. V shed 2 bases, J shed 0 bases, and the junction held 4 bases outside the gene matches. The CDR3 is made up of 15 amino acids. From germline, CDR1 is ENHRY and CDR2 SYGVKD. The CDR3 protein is CAISETRDSSYEQYF. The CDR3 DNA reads TGTGCCATCAGTGAGACACGGGACAGCTCCTACGAGCAGTACTTC.

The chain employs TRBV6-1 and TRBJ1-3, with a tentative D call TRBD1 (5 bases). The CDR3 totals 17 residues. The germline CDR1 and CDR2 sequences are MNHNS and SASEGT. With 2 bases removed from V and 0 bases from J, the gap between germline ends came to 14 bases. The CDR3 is CASSESSARVSGNTIYF. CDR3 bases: TGTGCCAGCAGTGAATCGTCCGCCAGGGTCTCTGGAAACACCATATATTTT.

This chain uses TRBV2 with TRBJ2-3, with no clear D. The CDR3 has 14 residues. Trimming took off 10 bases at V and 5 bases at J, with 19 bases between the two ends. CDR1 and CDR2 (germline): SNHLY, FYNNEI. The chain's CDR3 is CAIEVAKVGDTQYF. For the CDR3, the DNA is TGTGCCATAGAAGTAGCCAAGGTGGGAGATACGCAGTATTTT.

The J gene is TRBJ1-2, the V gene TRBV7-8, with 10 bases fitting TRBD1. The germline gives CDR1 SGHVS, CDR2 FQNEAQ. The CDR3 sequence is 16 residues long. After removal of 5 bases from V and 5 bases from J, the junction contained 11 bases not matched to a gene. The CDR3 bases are TGTGCCAGCAGCGGGTCACTGGACAGGGGGTATTATGGCTACACCTTC. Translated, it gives CASSGSLDRGYYGYTF.

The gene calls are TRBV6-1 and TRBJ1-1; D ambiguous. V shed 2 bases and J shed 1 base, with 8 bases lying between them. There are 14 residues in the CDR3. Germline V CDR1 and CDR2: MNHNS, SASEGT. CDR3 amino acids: CASSEYGGNTEAFF. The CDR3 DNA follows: TGTGCCAGCAGTGAATATGGAGGGAACACTGAAGCTTTCTTT.

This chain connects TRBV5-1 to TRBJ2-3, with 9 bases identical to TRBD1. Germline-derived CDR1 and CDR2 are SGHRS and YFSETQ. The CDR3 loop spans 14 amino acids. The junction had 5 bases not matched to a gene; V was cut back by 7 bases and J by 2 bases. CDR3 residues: CASLDRGNTDTQYF. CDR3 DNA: TGCGCCAGCTTAGACAGGGGGAACACAGATACGCAGTATTTT.

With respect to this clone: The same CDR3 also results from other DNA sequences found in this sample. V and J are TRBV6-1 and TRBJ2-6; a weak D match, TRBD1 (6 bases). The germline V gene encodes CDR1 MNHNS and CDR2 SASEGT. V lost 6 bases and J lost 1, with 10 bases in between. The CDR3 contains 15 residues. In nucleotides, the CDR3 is TGTGCCAGCAGGTTACAGGGATCTGGGGCCAACGTCCTGACTTTC. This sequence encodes CASRLQGSGANVLTF.

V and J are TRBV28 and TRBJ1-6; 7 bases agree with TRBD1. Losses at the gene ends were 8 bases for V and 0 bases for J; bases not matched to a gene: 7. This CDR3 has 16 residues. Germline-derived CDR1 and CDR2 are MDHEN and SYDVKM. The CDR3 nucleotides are TGTGCCAGCCGACCCCGACAGGGCTCCTATAATTCACCCCTCCACTTT. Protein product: CASRPRQGSYNSPLHF.

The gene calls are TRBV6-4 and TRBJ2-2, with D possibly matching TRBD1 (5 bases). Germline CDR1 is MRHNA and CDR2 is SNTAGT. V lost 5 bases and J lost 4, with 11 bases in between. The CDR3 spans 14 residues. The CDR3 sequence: CASSTQGGTGELFF. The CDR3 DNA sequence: TGTGCCAGCAGTACGCAGGGCGGCACCGGGGAGCTGTTTTTT.

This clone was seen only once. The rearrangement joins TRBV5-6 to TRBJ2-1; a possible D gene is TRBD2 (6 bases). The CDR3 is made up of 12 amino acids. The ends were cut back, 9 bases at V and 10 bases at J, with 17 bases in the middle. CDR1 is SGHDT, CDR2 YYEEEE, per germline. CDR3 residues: CATSAEGREQFF. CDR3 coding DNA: TGTGCCACTTCGGCGGAGGGGCGGGAGCAGTTCTTC.

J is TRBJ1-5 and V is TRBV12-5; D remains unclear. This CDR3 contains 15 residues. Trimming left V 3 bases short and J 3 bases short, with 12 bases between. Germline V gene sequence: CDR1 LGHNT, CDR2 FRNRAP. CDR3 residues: CASGLWAGLNQPQHF. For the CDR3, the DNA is TGTGCTAGTGGTTTATGGGCCGGACTCAATCAGCCCCAGCATTTT.

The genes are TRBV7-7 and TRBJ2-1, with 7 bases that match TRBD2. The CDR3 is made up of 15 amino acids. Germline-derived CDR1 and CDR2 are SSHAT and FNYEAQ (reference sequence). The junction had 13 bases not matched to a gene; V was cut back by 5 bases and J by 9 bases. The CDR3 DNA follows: TGTGCCAGCAGCCCTGGACTAGTCGTAAGGGGTGAGCAGTTCTTC. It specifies CASSPGLVVRGEQFF.

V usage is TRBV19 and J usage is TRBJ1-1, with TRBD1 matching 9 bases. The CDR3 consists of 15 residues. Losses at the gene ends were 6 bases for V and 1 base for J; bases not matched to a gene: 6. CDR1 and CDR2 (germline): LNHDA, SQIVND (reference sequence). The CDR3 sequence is CASRSQGAGNTEAFF. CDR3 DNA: TGTGCCAGTAGATCACAGGGGGCAGGGAACACTGAAGCTTTCTTT.

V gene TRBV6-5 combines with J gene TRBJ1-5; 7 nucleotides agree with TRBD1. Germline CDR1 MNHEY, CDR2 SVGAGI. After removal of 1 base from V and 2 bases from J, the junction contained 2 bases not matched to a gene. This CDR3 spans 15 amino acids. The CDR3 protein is CASSYYGTGNQPQHF. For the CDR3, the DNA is TGTGCCAGCAGTTACTATGGGACAGGCAATCAGCCCCAGCATTTT.

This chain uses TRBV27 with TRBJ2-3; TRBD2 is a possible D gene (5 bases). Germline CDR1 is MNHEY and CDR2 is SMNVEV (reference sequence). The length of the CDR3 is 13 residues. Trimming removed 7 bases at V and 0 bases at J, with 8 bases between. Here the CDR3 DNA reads TGTGCCAGCACCCGGACTAGCACAGATACGCAGTATTTT. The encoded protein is CASTRTSTDTQYF.

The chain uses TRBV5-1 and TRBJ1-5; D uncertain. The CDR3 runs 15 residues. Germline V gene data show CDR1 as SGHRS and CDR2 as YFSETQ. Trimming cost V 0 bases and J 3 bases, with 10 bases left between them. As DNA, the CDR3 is TGCGCCAGCAGCTTGGACGGGAGTCCCAATCAGCCCCAGCATTTT. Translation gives CASSLDGSPNQPQHF.

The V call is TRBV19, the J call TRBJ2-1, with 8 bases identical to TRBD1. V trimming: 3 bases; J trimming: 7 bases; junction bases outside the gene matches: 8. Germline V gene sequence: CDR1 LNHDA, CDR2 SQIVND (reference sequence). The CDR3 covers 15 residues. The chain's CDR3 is CASSIWRTGINEQFF. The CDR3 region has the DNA TGTGCCAGTAGTATTTGGAGGACAGGGATTAATGAGCAGTTCTTC. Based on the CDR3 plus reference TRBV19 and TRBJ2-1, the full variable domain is DGGITQSPKYLFRKEGQNVTLSCEQNLNHDAMYWYRQDPGQGLRLIYYSQIVNDFQKGDIAEGYSVSREKKESFPLTVTSAQKNPTAFYLCASSIWRTGINEQFFGPGTRLTVL.

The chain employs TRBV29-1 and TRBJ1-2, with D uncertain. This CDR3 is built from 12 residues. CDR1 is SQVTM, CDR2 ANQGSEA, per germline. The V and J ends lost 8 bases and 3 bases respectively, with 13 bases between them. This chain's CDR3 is CSLNTADYGYTF. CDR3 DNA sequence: TGCAGCCTCAATACGGCGGACTATGGCTACACCTTC.

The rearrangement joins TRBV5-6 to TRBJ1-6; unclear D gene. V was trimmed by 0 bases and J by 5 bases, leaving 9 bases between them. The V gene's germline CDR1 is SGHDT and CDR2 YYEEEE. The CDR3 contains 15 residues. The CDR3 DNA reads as TGTGCCAGCAGCTTGGAGTTGGGCAATAATTCACCCCTCCACTTT. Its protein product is CASSLELGNNSPLHF.

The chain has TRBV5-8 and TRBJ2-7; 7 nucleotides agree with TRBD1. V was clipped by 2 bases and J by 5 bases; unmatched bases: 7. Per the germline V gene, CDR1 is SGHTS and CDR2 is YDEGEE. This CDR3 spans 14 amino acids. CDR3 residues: CASSFDRAWDEQYF. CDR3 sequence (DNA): TGTGCCAGCAGCTTTGACAGGGCTTGGGACGAGCAGTACTTC.

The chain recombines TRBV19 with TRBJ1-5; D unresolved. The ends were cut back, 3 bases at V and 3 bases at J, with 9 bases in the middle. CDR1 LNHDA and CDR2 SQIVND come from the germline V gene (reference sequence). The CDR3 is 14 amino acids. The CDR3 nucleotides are TGTGCCAGTAGTATTCGGGGAGACAATCAGCCCCAGCATTTT. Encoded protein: CASSIRGDNQPQHF. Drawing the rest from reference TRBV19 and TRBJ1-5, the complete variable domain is DGGITQSPKYLFRKEGQNVTLSCEQNLNHDAMYWYRQDPGQGLRLIYYSQIVNDFQKGDIAEGYSVSREKKESFPLTVTSAQKNPTAFYLCASSIRGDNQPQHFGDGTRLSIL.

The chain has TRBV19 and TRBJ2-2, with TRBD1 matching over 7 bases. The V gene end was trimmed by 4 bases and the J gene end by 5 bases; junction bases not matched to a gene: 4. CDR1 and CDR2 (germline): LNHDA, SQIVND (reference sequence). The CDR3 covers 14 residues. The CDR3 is CASSRAGGTGELFF. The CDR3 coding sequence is TGTGCCAGTAGTAGGGCAGGGGGTACCGGGGAGCTGTTTTTT.